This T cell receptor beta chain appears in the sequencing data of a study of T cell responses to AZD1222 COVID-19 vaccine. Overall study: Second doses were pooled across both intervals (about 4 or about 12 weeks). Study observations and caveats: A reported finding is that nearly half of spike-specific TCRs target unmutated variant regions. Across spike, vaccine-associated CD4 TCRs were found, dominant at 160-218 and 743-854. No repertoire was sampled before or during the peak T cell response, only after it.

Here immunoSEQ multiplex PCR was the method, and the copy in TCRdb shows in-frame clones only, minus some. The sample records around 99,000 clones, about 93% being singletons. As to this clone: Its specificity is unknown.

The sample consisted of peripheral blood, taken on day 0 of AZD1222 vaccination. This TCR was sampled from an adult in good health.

The CDR3 region is CASSLAGVAGFGDTQYF. In DNA form, the CDR3 reads TGCGCCAGCAGCTTGGCCGGGGTAGCGGGGTTTGGAGATACGCAGTATTTT. The chain couples TRBV5-1 to TRBJ2-3, with 8 bases identical to TRBD2. The trim removed 0 bases at V and 5 bases at J, leaving 11 bases unmatched. CDR1 and CDR2 (germline): SGHRS, YFSETQ. There are 17 residues in the CDR3.